This T cell receptor beta chain was recorded in a study of regulatory T cells in long-lasting Graves disease. CDR3-region Arm-PCR and iRepertoire HTBI primers produced the TCR beta libraries. TCRdb reanalysed the multiplex PCR reads using MiXCR and keeps one entry per CDR3 protein. The sample shows 320,000 or so distinct CDR3 sequences, roughly 18% of them seen only once. There are many counts of this clonotype. Sample time point: newly diagnosed GD, antithyroid drugs for less than 3 months. From PBMCs, RNA was extracted and then used to make the TCR library. V was clipped by 0 bases and J by 4 bases, with 9 bases between them. Germline loops: CDR1 LNHDA, CDR2 SQIVND (reference sequence). CDR3 length equals 14 residues.

Sample: peripheral blood mononuclear cells (PBMCs), taken at new diagnosis, from a patient treated with antithyroid drugs. V and J are TRBV19 and TRBJ1-2; possibly TRBD1 for D (5 bases). The sequence was collected from a female donor with Graves disease. In nucleotides, the CDR3 is TGTGCCAGTAGTATAGACAGGGTGACCTATGGCTACACCTTC. It codes for CASSIDRVTYGYTF.